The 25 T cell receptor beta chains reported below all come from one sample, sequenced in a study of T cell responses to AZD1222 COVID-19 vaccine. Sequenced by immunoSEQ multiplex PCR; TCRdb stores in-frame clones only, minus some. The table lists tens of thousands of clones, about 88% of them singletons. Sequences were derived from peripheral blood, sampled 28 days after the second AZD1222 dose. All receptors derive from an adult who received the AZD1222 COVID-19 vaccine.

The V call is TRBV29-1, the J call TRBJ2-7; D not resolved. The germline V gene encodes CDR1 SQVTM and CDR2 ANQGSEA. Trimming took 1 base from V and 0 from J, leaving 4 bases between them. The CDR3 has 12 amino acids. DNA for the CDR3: TGCAGCGTTGAAGGGGACTCCTACGAGCAGTACTTC. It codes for CSVEGDSYEQYF.

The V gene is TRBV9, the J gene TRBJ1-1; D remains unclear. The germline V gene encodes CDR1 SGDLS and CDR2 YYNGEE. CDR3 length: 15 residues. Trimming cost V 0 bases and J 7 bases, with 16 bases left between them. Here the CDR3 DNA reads TGTGCCAGCAGCGTAGCCCTTGACGTGGGATGTGAAGCTTTCTTT. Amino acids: CASSVALDVGCEAFF.

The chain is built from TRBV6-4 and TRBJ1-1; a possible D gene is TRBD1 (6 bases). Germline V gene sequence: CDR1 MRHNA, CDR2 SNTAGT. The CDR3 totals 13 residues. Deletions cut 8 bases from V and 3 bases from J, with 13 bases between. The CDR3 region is CASRRDTYTEAFF. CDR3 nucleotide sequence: TGTGCCAGCCGCCGGGACACCTACACTGAAGCTTTCTTT.

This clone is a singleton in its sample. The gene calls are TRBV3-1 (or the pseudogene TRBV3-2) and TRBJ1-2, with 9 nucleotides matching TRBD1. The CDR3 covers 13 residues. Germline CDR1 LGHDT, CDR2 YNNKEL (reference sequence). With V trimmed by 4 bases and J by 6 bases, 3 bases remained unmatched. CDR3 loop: CASSPRTGDGYTF. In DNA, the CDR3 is TGTGCCAGCAGCCCCCGGACAGGGGATGGCTACACCTTC.

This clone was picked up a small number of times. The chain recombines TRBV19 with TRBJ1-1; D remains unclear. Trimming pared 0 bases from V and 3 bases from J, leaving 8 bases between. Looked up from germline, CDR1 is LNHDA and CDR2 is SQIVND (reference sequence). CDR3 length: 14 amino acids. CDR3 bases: TGTGCCAGTAGTATAGATGTGCGGGACACTGAAGCTTTCTTT. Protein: CASSIDVRDTEAFF. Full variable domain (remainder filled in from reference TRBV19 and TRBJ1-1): DGGITQSPKYLFRKEGQNVTLSCEQNLNHDAMYWYRQDPGQGLRLIYYSQIVNDFQKGDIAEGYSVSREKKESFPLTVTSAQKNPTAFYLCASSIDVRDTEAFFGQGTRLTVV.

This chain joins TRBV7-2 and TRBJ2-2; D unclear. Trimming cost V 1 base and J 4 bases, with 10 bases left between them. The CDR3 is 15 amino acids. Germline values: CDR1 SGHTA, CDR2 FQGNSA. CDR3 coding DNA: TGTGCCAGCAGCTTAGTTCGGCAGCCCACCGGGGAGCTGTTTTTT. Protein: CASSLVRQPTGELFF.

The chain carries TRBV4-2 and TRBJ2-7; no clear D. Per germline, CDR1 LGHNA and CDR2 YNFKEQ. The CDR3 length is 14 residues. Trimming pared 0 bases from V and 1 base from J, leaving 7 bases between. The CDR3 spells CASSQDRLSYEQYF. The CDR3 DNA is TGTGCCAGCAGCCAAGATAGGTTGTCCTACGAGCAGTACTTC.

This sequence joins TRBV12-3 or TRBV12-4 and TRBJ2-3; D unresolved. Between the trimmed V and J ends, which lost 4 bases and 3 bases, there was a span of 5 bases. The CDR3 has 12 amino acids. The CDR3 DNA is TGTGCCAGCAGTTGGTCTACAGATACGCAGTATTTT. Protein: CASSWSTDTQYF.

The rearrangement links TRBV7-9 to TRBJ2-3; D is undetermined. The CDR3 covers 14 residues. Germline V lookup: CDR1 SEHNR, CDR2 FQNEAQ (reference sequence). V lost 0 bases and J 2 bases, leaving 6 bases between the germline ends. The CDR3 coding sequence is TGTGCCAGCAGCTTAGCGTGGTCCACAGATACGCAGTATTTT. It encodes CASSLAWSTDTQYF.

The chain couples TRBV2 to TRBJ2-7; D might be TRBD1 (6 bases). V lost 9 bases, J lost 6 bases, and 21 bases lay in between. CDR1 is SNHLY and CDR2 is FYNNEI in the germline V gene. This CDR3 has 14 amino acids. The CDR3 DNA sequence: TGTGCCAGATCCTGCGTGGGGGCGAATTGCGAGCAGTACTTC. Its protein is CARSCVGANCEQYF.

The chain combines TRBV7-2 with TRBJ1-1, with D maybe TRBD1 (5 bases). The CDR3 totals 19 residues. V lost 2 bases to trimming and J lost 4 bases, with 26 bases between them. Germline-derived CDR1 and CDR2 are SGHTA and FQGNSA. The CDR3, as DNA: TGTGCCAGCAGCTTAAATGGCCAAAAAGGTGGGACCGATGGCACTGAAGCTTTCTTT. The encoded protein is CASSLNGQKGGTDGTEAFF.

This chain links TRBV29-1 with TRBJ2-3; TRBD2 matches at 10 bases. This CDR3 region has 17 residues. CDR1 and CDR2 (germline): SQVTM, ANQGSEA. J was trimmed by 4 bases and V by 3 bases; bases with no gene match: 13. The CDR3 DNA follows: TGCAGCGTTGATTCAATTGGACTAGCGGCCAAGGCAGATACGCAGTATTTT. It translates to CSVDSIGLAAKADTQYF.

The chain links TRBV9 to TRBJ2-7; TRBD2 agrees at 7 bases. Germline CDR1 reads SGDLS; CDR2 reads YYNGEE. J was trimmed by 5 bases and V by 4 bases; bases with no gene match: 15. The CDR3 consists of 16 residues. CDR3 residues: CASSRWIGGRDHEQYF. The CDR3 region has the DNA TGTGCCAGCAGCCGGTGGATTGGGGGGAGGGATCACGAGCAGTACTTC.

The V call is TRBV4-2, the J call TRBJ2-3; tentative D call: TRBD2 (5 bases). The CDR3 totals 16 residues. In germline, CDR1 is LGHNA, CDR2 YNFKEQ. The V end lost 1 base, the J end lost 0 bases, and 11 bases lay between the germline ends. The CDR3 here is CASSQVRGPSTDTQYF. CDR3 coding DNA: TGTGCCAGCAGCCAAGTCCGAGGGCCTAGCACAGATACGCAGTATTTT.

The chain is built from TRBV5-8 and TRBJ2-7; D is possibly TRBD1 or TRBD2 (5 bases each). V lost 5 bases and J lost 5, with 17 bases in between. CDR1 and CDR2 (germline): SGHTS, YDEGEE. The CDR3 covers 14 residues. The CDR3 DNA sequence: TGTGCCAGCAGGGAGGAGGTAGGGGCGGACGAGCAGTACTTC. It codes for CASREEVGADEQYF. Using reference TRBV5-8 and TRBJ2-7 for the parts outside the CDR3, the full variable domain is EAGVTQSPTHLIKTRGQQATLRCSPISGHTSVYWYQQALGLGLQFLLWYDEGEERNRGNFPPRFSGRQFPNYSSELNVNALELEDSALYLCASREEVGADEQYFGPGTRLTVT.

CDR3 sequence reads: CSVGQGYNEQFF. CDR3 in DNA: TGCAGCGTTGGACAGGGGTACAATGAGCAGTTCTTC. V and J are TRBV29-1 and TRBJ2-1, with 8 bases aligning to TRBD1. J gave up 4 bases and V 4 bases, and 0 bases lay outside the gene matches. The CDR3 length is 12 residues. Germline assignment: CDR1 SQVTM and CDR2 ANQGSEA.

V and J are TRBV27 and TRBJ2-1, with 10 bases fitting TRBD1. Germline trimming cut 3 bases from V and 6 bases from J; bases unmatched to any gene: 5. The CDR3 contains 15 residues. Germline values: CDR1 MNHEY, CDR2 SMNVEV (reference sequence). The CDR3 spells CASSFYRTGGNEQFF. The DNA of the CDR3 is TGTGCCAGCAGTTTTTATCGGACAGGGGGCAATGAGCAGTTCTTC.

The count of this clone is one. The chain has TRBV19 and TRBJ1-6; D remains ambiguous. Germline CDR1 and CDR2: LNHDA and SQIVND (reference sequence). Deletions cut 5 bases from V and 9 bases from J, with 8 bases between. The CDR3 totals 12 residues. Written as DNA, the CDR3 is TGTGCCAGTAGTGTACATACTTCACCCCTCCACTTT. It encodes CASSVHTSPLHF.

The CDR3 nucleotides read TGTGCCAGCAGTTTATCCGGAGAGACCCAGTACTTC. This gives the protein CASSLSGETQYF. V gene TRBV28 combines with J gene TRBJ2-5; D gene ambiguous. Trimming stripped 1 base from V and 4 bases from J, with 4 bases between. This CDR3 contains 12 residues. Germline lookup yields CDR1 MDHEN and CDR2 SYDVKM.

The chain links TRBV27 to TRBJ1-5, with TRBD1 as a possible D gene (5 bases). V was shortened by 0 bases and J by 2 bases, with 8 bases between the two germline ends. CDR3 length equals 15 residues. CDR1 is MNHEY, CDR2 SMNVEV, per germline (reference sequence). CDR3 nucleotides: TGTGCCAGCAGTTTATCGGGGGACGGCAATCAGCCCCAGCATTTT. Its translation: CASSLSGDGNQPQHF.

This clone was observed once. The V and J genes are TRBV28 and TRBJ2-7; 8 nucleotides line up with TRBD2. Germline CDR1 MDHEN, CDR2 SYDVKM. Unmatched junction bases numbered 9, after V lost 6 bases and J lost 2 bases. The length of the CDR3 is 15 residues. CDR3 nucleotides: TGTGCCAGCAGCTTGCCGGGCGGGAGGACCTACGAGCAGTACTTC. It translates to CASSLPGGRTYEQYF.

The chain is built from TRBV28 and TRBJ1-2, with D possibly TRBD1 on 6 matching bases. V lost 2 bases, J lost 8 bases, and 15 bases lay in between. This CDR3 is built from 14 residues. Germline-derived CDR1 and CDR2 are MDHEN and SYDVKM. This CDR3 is CASSLGGGGGGYTF. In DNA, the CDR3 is TGTGCCAGCAGTTTAGGAGGGGGGGGCGGCGGCTACACCTTC.

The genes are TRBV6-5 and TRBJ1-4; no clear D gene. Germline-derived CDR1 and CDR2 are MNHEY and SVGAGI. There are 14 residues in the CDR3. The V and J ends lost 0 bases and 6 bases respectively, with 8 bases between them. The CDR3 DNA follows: TGTGCCAGCAGTTACTCAGGAGGAGATGAAAAACTGTTTTTT. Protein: CASSYSGGDEKLFF.

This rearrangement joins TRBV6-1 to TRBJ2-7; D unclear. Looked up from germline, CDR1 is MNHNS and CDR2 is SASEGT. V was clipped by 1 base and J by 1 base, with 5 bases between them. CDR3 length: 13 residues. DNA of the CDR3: TGTGCCAGCAGTGAAGACTTGTCCTACGAGCAGTACTTC. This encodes CASSEDLSYEQYF.

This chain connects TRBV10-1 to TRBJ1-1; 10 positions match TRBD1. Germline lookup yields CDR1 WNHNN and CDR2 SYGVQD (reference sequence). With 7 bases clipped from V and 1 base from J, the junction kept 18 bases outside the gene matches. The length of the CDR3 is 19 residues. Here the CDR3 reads CASIWDRGPVGIRNTEAFF. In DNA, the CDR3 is TGCGCCAGCATTTGGGACAGGGGACCGGTCGGGATTAGGAACACTGAAGCTTTCTTT.